These 6 T cell receptor beta chains were all obtained from the same sample, sequenced in a study of T cells in Graves' hyperthyroidism and ophthalmopathy. Regions amplified from RNA transcripts were the TCR beta CDR3 regions. The HTBI set primed first-round TCR CDR3 RT-PCR. TCRdb processed the multiplex PCR reads anew with MiXCR; each CDR3 protein has one entry. Of more than 650,000 distinct CDR3 sequences listed, about 15% were seen once; the top ten hold roughly 10%. Sample: blood. The receptors were gathered from a woman between 18 and 29 years old with Graves' hyperthyroidism.

V is TRBV12-3 or TRBV12-4 and J is TRBJ1-6, with unresolved D. This CDR3 region has 14 residues. V dropped 3 bases and J dropped 6 bases, with 9 bases sitting between them. CDR3 DNA sequence: TGTGCCAGCAGTTTCAGCGTATTTAATTCACCCCTCCACTTT. It encodes CASSFSVFNSPLHF.

The gene calls are TRBV20-1 and TRBJ2-3; D might be TRBD1 or TRBD2, each matching 6 bases. The CDR3 has 14 residues. V dropped 2 bases and J dropped 1 base, with 10 bases sitting between them. Germline CDR1 is DFQATT and CDR2 is SNEGSKA (reference sequence). CDR3 sequence reads: CSARRGAGTDTQYF. Here the CDR3 DNA reads TGCAGTGCTAGAAGGGGGGCTGGCACAGATACGCAGTATTTT.

V gene TRBV2 combines with J gene TRBJ1-1, with TRBD1 matching 9 bases. CDR3 length: 21 residues. Germline V gene lookup returns CDR1 SNHLY and CDR2 FYNNEI. Germline trimming cut 6 bases from V and 4 bases from J; bases unmatched to any gene: 27. The CDR3 nucleotides are TGTGCCAGCAGCGAACCCGGCTGGGACAGGGACTCTGTCTCCATGAGCACTGAAGCTTTCTTT. It codes for CASSEPGWDRDSVSMSTEAFF.

This clonotype was found many times. This sequence joins TRBV11-3 and TRBJ2-3; the match to TRBD2 covers 10 bases. Germline values: CDR1 SGHNT, CDR2 YENEEA. V lost 0 bases, J lost 4 bases, and 7 bases stayed unmatched. This CDR3 spans 17 amino acids. In DNA, the CDR3 is TGTGCCAGCAGCTTAGACTCCATAGCGGGAGGCTCAGATACGCAGTATTTT. Its translation: CASSLDSIAGGSDTQYF.

This clonotype was counted between two and nine times. Sequence at one end of the junction differs from germline and may be a read error. In DNA, the CDR3 is TGTGCCAGCAGCCTAATTGGTCTCCACCTCAATGAGCAGTCCTTC. Its translation is CASSLIGLHLNEQSF. The genes are TRBV7-9 and TRBJ2-1; D gene unclear. The CDR3 extends over 15 amino acids. Germline V gene sequence: CDR1 SEHNR, CDR2 FQNEAQ (reference sequence).

This clonotype turned up a few times. Possible read error: a much larger clone is one base away. The CDR3: CASSLARAVRPDTQYF. CDR3 DNA: TGTGCCAGCAGCTTAGCGCGCGCCGTACGGCCAGATACGCAGTATTTT. The rearrangement joins TRBV7-8 to TRBJ2-3; no clear D. Trimming removed 0 bases from V and 4 bases from J, with 14 bases in between. The length of the CDR3 is 16 residues. CDR1 is SGHVS and CDR2 is FQNEAQ in the germline V gene.